What follows is one T cell receptor beta chain and its context. This specimen belongs to a study of blood T cell repertoires in COVID-19. In the original processing: Reference gene primer amplification in the assay estimated nucleated cell counts. This table comes from immunoSEQ multiplex PCR, and its TCRdb copy is limited to in-frame clones, with some not included. Clone size and the V and J calls come from that table; the DNA yielded D and trimming. Found here are 390,000 or so clones, around 89% of them singletons; the top ten hold about 2.9%. V trimming: 5 bases; J trimming: 10 bases; junction bases outside the gene matches: 4. Germline V gene sequence: CDR1 MNHEY, CDR2 SMNVEV (reference sequence). The CDR3 length is 12 residues.

The sequence came from a woman younger than 45 with COVID-19, enrolled during active disease. Sequencing input: peripheral blood. The V call is TRBV27, the J call TRBJ2-3, with 9 bases identical to TRBD1. Here the CDR3 reads CASSPGQGSQYF. DNA of the CDR3: TGTGCCAGCAGTCCGGGACAGGGTTCGCAGTATTTT.